This T cell receptor (beta chain) was captured by sequencing in a study of blood T cell repertoires in COVID-19. Background on the study: Sources were T cells, B-cell-depleted T cells, or PBMCs; the material itself was cDNA or gDNA.

How the authors handled the data: Amplification of reference gene primers was used by the study to estimate nucleated cell counts. Sequencing was performed with immunoSEQ multiplex PCR; in TCRdb, only in-frame clones are kept and a portion is missing. V and J calls and clone size are as listed in that table; D and trimming were resolved from the DNA. The table has 200,000 to 250,000 clones, around 84% seen once; the top ten hold 1.5% to 2%. CDR3 length equals 14 residues. Germline V CDR1 and CDR2: MNHEY, SMNVEV (reference sequence). V lost 5 bases and J lost 5; bases outside the gene matches: 3. This clone turned up a few times. Those enrolled, adults aged 18 to 89 years, came from around 24 US areas. Clinical history reported by participants formed the basis on which cohorts were assigned.

Input material: PBMCs or T cells enriched from blood (not recorded which). This clonotype was sampled from a woman between 45 and 65 years old who had recovered from COVID-19. The chain is built from TRBV27 and TRBJ2-7, with TRBD2 matching 13 bases. The CDR3: CASSPGTSGNEQYF. CDR3 nucleotide sequence: TGTGCCAGCAGTCCCGGGACTAGCGGGAACGAGCAGTACTTC.